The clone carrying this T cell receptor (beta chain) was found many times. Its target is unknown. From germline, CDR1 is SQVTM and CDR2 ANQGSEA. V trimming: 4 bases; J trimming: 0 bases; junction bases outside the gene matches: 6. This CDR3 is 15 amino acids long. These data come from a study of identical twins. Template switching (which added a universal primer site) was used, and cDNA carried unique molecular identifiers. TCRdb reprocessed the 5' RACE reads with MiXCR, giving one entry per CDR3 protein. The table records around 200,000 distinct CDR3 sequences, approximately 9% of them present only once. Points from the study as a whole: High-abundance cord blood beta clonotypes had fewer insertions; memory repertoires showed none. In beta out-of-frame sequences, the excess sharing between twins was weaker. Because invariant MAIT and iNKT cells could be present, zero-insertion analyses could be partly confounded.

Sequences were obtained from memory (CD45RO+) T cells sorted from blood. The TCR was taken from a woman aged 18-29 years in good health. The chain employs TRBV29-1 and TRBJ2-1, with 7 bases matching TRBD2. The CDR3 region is CSVGEGPGSYNEQFF. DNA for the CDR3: TGCAGCGTTGGGGAGGGCCCAGGCTCCTACAATGAGCAGTTCTTC.